What follows describes a single T cell receptor beta chain. Its antigen is unidentified. This entry comes from a study of blood T cells in healthy people across ages. General study findings and limits: Researchers deemed the diversity estimates from one million T cells underestimates. There were more naive CD4+ cells and higher diversity in long-lived donors than in aged donors.

Germline V gene lookup returns CDR1 LGHDT and CDR2 YNNKEL (reference sequence). This CDR3 comprises 12 residues. V was cut by 2 bases and J by 8 bases, with 9 bases left in between. A second PCR of 7 to 11 cycles used a sample-barcoded 5' primer and a J-beta primer mix. TCRdb ran MiXCR on the 5' RACE reads and lists one entry per CDR3 protein. Here the sample spans 800,000 to 1,000,000 distinct CDR3 sequences, approximately 49% being singletons. This chain links TRBV3-1 with TRBJ1-2; D unclear. The source of this sequence is a man aged 25-40 years in good health. The sample consisted of blood. In DNA, the CDR3 is TGTGCCAGCAGCCAAACCCCGGGGGGCTACACCTTC. Translation gives CASSQTPGGYTF.